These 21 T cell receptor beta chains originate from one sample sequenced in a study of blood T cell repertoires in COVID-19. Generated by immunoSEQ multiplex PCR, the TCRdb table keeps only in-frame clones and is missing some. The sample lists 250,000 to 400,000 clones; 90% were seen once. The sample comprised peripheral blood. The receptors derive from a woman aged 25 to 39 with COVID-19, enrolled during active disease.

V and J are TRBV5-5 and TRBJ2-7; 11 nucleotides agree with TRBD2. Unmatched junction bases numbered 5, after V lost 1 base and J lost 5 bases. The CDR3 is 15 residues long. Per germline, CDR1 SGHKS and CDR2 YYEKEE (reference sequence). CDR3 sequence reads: CASSLLTSGRDEQYF. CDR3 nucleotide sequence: TGTGCCAGCAGCTTGTTAACTAGCGGGAGAGACGAGCAGTACTTC. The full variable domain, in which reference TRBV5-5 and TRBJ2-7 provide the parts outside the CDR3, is DAGVTQSPTHLIKTRGQQVTLRCSPISGHKSVSWYQQVLGQGPQFIFQYYEKEERGRGNFPDRFSARQFPNYSSELNVNALLLGDSALYLCASSLLTSGRDEQYFGPGTRLTVT.

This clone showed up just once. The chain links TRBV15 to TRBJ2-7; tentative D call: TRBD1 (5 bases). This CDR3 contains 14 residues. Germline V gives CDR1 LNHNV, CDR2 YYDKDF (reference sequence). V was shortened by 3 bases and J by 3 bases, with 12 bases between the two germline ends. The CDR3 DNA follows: TGTGCCACCAGCAGGGACAAAACAGGCTACGAGCAGTACTTC. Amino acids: CATSRDKTGYEQYF.

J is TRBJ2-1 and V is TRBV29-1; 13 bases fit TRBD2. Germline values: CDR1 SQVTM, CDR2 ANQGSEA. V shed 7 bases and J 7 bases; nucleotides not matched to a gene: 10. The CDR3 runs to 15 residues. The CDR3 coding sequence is TGCAGCGCCCCCCGGACTAGCGGGAGAGGGAATGAGCAGTTCTTC. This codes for CSAPRTSGRGNEQFF.

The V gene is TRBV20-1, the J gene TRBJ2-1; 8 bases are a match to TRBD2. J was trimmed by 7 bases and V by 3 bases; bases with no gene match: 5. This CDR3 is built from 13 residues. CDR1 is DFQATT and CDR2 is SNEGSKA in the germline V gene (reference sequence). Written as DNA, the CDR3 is TGCAGTGCTAGTCTGGGCGGGAGGAATGAGCAGTTCTTC. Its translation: CSASLGGRNEQFF.

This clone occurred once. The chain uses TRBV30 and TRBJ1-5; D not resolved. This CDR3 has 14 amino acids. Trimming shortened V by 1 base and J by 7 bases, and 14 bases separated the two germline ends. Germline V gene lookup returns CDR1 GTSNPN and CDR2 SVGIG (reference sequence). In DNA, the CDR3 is TGTGCCTGGAGTGCGGGCGCTAGGAGGCAGCCCCAGCATTTT. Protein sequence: CAWSAGARRQPQHF.

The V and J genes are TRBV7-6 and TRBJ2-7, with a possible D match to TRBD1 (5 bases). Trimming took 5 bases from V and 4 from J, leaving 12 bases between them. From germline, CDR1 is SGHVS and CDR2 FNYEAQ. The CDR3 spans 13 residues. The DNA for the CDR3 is TGTGCCAGCAGCCCAACTACAGGATACGAGCAGTACTTC. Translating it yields CASSPTTGYEQYF.

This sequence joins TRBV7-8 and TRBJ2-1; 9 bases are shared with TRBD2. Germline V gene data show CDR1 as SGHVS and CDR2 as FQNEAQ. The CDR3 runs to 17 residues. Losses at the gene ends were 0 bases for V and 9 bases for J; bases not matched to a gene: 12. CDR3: CASSLAGSVSGSGEQFF. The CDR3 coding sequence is TGTGCCAGCAGCTTAGCCGGATCTGTTAGCGGGAGCGGTGAGCAGTTCTTC.

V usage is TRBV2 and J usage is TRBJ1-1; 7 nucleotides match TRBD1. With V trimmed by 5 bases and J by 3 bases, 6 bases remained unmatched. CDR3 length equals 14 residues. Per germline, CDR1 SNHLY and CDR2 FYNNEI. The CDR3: CASSRGGLDTEAFF. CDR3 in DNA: TGTGCCAGCAGTCGAGGGGGCTTGGACACTGAAGCTTTCTTT.

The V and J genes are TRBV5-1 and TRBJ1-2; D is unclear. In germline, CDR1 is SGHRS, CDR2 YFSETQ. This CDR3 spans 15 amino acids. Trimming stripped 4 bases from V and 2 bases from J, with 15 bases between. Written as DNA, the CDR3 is TGCGCCAGCAGCCCCTTAGACGGCGGAAACTATGGCTACACCTTC. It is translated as CASSPLDGGNYGYTF.

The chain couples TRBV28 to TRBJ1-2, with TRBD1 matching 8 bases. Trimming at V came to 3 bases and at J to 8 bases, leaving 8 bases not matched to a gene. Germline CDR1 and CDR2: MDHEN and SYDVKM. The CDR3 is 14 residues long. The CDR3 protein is CASSFGQGVTGYTF. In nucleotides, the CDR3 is TGTGCCAGCAGTTTTGGACAGGGAGTAACCGGCTACACCTTC.

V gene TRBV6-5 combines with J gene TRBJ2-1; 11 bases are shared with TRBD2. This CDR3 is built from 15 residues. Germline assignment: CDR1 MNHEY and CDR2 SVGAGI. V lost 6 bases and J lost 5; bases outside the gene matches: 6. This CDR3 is CASSVTSGSHNEQFF. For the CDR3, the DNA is TGTGCCAGCAGCGTTACTAGCGGGAGCCACAATGAGCAGTTCTTC.

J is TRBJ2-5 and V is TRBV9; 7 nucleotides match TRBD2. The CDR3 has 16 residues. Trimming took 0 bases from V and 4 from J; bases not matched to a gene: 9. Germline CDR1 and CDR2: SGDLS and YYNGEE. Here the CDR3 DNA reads TGTGCCAGCAGCGTAGCTGTCGGGGGGACTTCAGAGACCCAGTACTTC. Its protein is CASSVAVGGTSETQYF.

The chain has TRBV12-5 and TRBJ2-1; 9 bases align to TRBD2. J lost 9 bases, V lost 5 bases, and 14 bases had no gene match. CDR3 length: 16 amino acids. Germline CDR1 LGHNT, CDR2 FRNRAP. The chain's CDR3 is CASGPTLAGVGGEQFF. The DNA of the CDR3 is TGTGCTAGTGGTCCCACCTTAGCGGGAGTCGGTGGTGAGCAGTTCTTC.

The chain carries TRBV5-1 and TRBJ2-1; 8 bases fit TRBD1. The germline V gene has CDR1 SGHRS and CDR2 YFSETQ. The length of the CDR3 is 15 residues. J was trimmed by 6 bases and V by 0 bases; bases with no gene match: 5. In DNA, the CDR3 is TGCGCCAGCAGCTTGGCAGGGGGCGATATCAATGAGCAGTTCTTC. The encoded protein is CASSLAGGDINEQFF.

The CDR3 is CASSSDTTYNEQFF. The CDR3 nucleotides read TGTGCCAGCAGCTCGGACACTACCTACAATGAGCAGTTCTTC. The gene calls are TRBV11-2 and TRBJ2-1, with D maybe TRBD1 (5 bases). The germline V gene encodes CDR1 SGHAT and CDR2 FQNNGV. This CDR3 is 14 amino acids long. V was cut by 4 bases and J by 2 bases, with 9 bases left in between.

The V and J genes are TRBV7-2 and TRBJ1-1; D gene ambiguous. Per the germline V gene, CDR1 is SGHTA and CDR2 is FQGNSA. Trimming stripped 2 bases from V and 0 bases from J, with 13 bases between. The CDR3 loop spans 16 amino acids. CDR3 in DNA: TGTGCCAGCAGCTTACTGGCTGCGGTCATGAACACTGAAGCTTTCTTT. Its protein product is CASSLLAAVMNTEAFF. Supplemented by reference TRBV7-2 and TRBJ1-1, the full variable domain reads GAGVSQSPSNKVTEKGKDVELRCDPISGHTALYWYRQSLGQGLEFLIYFQGNSAPDKSGLPSDRFSAERTGGSVSTLTIQRTQQEDSAVYLCASSLLAAVMNTEAFFGQGTRLTVV.

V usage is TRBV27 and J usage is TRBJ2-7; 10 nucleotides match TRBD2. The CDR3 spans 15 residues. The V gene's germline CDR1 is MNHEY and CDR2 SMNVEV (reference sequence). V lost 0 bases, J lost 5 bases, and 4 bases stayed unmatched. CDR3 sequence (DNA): TGTGCCAGCAGTTTATCTCTAGCGGGAGTAAACGAGCAGTACTTC. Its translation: CASSLSLAGVNEQYF.

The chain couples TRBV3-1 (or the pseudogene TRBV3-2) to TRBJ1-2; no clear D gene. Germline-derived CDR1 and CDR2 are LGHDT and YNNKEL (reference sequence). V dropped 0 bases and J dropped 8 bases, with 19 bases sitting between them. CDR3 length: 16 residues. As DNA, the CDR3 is TGTGCCAGCAGCCAAGATCCCCGGGTTCAATCGGGAGGCTACACCTTC. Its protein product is CASSQDPRVQSGGYTF.

CDR3 residues: CASSLAGGGETQYF. CDR3 DNA: TGTGCCAGCAGTCTAGCGGGAGGTGGCGAGACCCAGTACTTC. This chain uses TRBV7-9 with TRBJ2-5; 11 bases map to TRBD2. The trim removed 6 bases at V and 5 bases at J, leaving 5 bases unmatched. Germline V gene lookup returns CDR1 SEHNR and CDR2 FQNEAQ (reference sequence). This CDR3 has 14 residues.

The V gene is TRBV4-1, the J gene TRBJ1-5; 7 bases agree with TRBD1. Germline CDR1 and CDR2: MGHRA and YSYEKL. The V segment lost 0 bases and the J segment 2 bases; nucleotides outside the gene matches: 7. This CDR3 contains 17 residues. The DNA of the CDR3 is TGCGCCAGCAGCCAAGAGAGAGGGGGCCGTGGCAATCAGCCCCAGCATTTT. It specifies CASSQERGGRGNQPQHF.

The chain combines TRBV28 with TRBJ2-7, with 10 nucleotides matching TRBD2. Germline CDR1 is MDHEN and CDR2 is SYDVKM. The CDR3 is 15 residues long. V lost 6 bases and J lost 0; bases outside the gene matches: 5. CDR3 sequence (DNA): TGTGCCAGCAGACCCGCTAGCGGGGGCTCCTACGAGCAGTACTTC. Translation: CASRPASGGSYEQYF.